The 10 T cell receptor beta chains in this list originate from one sample, sequenced in a study of cytotoxic CD8 clonotypes in ibrutinib-treated CLL. Method: immunoSEQ multiplex PCR; TCRdb's copy keeps in-frame clones and lacks some. The profile covers some 58,000 clones, with roughly 70% appearing a single time and 43% taken by the ten largest. The specimen comprised PBMCs, sampled after 12 months of ibrutinib treatment. The receptors derive from a human donor with chronic lymphocytic leukemia.

This chain links TRBV10-3 with TRBJ2-1; D unresolved. Germline CDR1 reads ENHRY; CDR2 reads SYGVKD. The V end lost 3 bases, the J end lost 1 base, and 7 bases lay between the germline ends. The CDR3 spans 14 residues. The CDR3, as DNA: TGTGCCATCAGTGAAAGCGAATCCTACAATGAGCAGTTCTTC. Encoded protein: CAISESESYNEQFF.

The chain links TRBV6-6 to TRBJ2-7, with TRBD2 as a possible D gene (6 bases). The length of the CDR3 is 14 residues. Germline CDR1 reads MNHNY; CDR2 reads SVGAGI (reference sequence). V lost 2 bases and J 1 base, leaving 9 bases between the germline ends. The CDR3 DNA follows: TGTGCCAGCAGTTACCTCGGGGGTTCCTACGAGCAGTACTTC. Translated: CASSYLGGSYEQYF.

The CDR3 nucleotides are TGTGCCATCAATGACAGGGAGAACACTGAAGCTTTCTTT. This codes for CAINDRENTEAFF. This chain uses TRBV10-3 with TRBJ1-1, with 7 bases lining up with TRBD1. V was clipped by 7 bases and J by 1 base; unmatched bases: 3. The CDR3 has 13 amino acids. Germline V lookup: CDR1 ENHRY, CDR2 SYGVKD.

V is TRBV7-9 and J is TRBJ1-2; unclear D gene. The CDR3 has 15 residues. Trimming pared 4 bases from V and 2 bases from J, leaving 14 bases between. Germline CDR1 is SEHNR and CDR2 is FQNEAQ (reference sequence). The CDR3 reads CASSSRATGNYGYTF. CDR3 sequence (DNA): TGTGCCAGCAGCTCTCGGGCTACGGGGAACTATGGCTACACCTTC.

The V call is TRBV29-1, the J call TRBJ2-5, with a possible D match to TRBD1 (6 bases). Germline lookup yields CDR1 SQVTM and CDR2 ANQGSEA. Trimming shortened V by 7 bases and J by 5 bases, and 14 bases separated the two germline ends. CDR3 length: 12 amino acids. CDR3 amino acids: CSAKQGGETQYF. The CDR3, as DNA: TGCAGCGCCAAACAGGGCGGGGAGACCCAGTACTTC.

The genes are TRBV28 and TRBJ1-2; D perhaps matches TRBD1 (5 bases). CDR1 is MDHEN and CDR2 is SYDVKM in the germline V gene. Trimming pared 6 bases from V and 4 bases from J, leaving 15 bases between. CDR3 length: 14 amino acids. CDR3 protein: CASRQGSLGYGYTF. CDR3 sequence (DNA): TGTGCCAGCAGGCAGGGAAGCCTGGGCTATGGCTACACCTTC.

The chain combines TRBV2 with TRBJ1-5, with 9 bases lining up with TRBD1. V lost 4 bases to trimming and J lost 0 bases; unmatched junction nucleotides: 10. The CDR3 length is 18 residues. Germline V gives CDR1 SNHLY, CDR2 FYNNEI. For the CDR3, the DNA is TGTGCCAGCAGTGTGAGGACAGGGGCAGGTGTTAGCAATCAGCCCCAGCATTTT. Translating it yields CASSVRTGAGVSNQPQHF.

This chain links TRBV6-6 with TRBJ1-5; possible D gene TRBD1, 6 bases. The V end was cut by 6 bases, the J end by 5 bases, with 11 bases between. The CDR3 totals 13 residues. Per germline, CDR1 MNHNY and CDR2 SVGAGI (reference sequence). CDR3 sequence reads: CASRKDRYQPQHF. In DNA, the CDR3 is TGTGCCAGCAGGAAAGACAGGTATCAGCCCCAGCATTTT.

The chain links TRBV7-2 to TRBJ2-7; D uncertain. This CDR3 is 16 amino acids long. Germline CDR1 and CDR2: SGHTA and FQGNSA. The V end lost 1 base, the J end lost 3 bases, and 16 bases lay between the germline ends. CDR3 protein: CASSLEVWLVGYEQYF. The CDR3 region has the DNA TGTGCCAGCAGCTTAGAGGTATGGTTAGTAGGCTACGAGCAGTACTTC. Complete variable domain (other parts from reference TRBV7-2 and TRBJ2-7): GAGVSQSPSNKVTEKGKDVELRCDPISGHTALYWYRQSLGQGLEFLIYFQGNSAPDKSGLPSDRFSAERTGGSVSTLTIQRTQQEDSAVYLCASSLEVWLVGYEQYFGPGTRLTVT.

The chain links TRBV9 to TRBJ2-7; 14 nucleotides agree with TRBD2. V shed 3 bases, J shed 6 bases, and the junction held 8 bases outside the gene matches. Germline-derived CDR1 and CDR2 are SGDLS and YYNGEE. This CDR3 is built from 16 residues. Written as DNA, the CDR3 is TGTGCCAGCAGCGCGGGACTAGCGGGAGTCCTCTCCGAGCAGTACTTC. Protein product: CASSAGLAGVLSEQYF.